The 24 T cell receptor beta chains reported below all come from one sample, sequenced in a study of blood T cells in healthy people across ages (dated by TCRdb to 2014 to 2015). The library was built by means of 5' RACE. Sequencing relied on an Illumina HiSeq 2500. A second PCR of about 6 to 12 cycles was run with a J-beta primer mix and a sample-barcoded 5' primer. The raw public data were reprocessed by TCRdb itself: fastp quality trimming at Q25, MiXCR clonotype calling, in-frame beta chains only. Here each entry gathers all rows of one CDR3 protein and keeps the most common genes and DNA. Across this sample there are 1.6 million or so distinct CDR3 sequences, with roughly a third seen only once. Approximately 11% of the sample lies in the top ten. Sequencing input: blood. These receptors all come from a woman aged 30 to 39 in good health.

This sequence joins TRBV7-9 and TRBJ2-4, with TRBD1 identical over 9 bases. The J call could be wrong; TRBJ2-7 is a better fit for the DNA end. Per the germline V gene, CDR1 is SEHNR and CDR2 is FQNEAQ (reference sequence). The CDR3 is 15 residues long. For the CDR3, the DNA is TGTGCCAGCAGCCCTCCCTGGACAGGGGCGGGCGAGCAGTACTTC. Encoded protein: CASSPPWTGAGEQYF.

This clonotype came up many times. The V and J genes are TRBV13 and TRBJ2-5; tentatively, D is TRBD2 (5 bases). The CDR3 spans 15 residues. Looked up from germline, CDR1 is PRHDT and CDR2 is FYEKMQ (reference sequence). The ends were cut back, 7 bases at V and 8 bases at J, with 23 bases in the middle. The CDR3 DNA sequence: TGTGCCAGCACCCCCAGTGCGAGGGTAGCGAGCACCCAGTACTTC. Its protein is CASTPSARVASTQYF.

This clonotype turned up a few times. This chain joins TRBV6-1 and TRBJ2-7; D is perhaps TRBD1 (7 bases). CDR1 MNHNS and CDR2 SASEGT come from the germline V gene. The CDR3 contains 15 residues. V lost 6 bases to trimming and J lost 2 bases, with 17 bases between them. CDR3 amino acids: CASSDRDLGAYEQYF. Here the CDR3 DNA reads TGTGCCAGCAGCGACAGGGACTTGGGGGCCTACGAGCAGTACTTC.

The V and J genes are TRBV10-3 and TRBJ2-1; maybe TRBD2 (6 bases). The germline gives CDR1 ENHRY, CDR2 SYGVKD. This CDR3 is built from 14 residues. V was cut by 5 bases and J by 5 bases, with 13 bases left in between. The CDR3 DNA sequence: TGTGCCATCAGTTGGGACTTAGCAAACAATGAGCAGTTCTTC. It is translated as CAISWDLANNEQFF.

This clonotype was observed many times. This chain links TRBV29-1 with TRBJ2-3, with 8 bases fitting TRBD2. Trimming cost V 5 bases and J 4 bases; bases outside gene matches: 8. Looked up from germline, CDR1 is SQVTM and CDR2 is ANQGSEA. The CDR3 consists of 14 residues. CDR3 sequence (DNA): TGCAGCGTTCAAAGCGGGAGTGGATCAGATACGCAGTATTTT. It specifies CSVQSGSGSDTQYF.

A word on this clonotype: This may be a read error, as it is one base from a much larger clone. The CDR3 here is CASSSETGSPYEQYF. CDR3 bases: TGTGCCAGCAGTTCCGAGACTGGGAGCCCCTACGAGCAGTACTTC. This chain joins TRBV12-3 or TRBV12-4 and TRBJ2-7; D may be TRBD2 (5 bases). Trimming cost V 4 bases and J 2 bases, with 15 bases left between them. This CDR3 has 15 amino acids.

The CDR3 sequence: CSARGEITPQGDYGYTF. In DNA, the CDR3 is TGCAGTGCTAGAGGGGAAATTACCCCACAGGGGGACTATGGCTACACCTTC. This chain uses TRBV20-1 with TRBJ1-2; 8 bases map to TRBD1. Germline CDR1 is DFQATT and CDR2 is SNEGSKA (reference sequence). This CDR3 has 17 residues. J was trimmed by 3 bases and V by 1 base; bases with no gene match: 13.

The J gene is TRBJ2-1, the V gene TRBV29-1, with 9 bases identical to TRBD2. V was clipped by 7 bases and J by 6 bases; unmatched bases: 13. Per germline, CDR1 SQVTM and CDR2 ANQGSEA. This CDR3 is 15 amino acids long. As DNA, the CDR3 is TGCAGCGCCCACGTGCTAGCGGGATATCGCAATGAGCAGTTCTTC. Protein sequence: CSAHVLAGYRNEQFF.

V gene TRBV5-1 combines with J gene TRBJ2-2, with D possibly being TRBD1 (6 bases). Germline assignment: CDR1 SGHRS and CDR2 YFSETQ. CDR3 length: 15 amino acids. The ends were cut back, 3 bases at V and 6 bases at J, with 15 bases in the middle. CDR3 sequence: CASSSTGSRPGELFF. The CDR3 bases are TGCGCCAGCAGCTCAACAGGGAGTCGTCCCGGGGAGCTGTTTTTT.

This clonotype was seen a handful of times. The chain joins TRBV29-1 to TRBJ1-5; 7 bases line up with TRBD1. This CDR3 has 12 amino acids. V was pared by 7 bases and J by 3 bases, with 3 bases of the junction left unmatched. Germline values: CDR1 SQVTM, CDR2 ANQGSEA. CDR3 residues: CSAGGYNQPQHF. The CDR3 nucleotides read TGCAGCGCAGGGGGATACAATCAGCCCCAGCATTTT. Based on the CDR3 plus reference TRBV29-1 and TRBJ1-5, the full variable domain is SAVISQKPSRDICQRGTSLTIQCQVDSQVTMMFWYRQQPGQSLTLIATANQGSEATYESGFVIDKFPISRPNLTFSTLTVSNMSPEDSSIYLCSAGGYNQPQHFGDGTRLSIL.

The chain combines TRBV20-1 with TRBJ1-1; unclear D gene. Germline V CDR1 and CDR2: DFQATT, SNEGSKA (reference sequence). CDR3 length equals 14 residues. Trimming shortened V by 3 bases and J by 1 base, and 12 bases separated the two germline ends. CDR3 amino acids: CSARPQHSNTEAFF. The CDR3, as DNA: TGCAGTGCTAGGCCCCAGCATTCGAACACTGAAGCTTTCTTT.

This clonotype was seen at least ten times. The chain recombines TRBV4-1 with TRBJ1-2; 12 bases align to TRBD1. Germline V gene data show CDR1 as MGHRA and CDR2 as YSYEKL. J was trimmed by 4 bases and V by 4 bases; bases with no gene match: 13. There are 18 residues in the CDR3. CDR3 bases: TGCGCCAGCAGCCGACCCGGGACAGGGGGCGGTCAATTCTATGGCTACACCTTC. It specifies CASSRPGTGGGQFYGYTF.

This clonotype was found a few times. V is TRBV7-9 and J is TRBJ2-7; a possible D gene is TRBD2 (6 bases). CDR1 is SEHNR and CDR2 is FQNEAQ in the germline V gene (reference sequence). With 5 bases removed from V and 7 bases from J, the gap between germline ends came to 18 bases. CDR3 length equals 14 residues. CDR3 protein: CASSPRRDPREQYF. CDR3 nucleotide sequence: TGTGCCAGCAGCCCCAGGCGGGACCCTCGAGAGCAGTACTTC.

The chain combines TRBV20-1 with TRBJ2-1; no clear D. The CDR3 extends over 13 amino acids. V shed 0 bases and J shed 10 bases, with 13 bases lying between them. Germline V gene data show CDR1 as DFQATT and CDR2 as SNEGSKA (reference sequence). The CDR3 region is CSARDGRPKEQFF. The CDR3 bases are TGCAGTGCTAGAGATGGGCGGCCGAAGGAGCAGTTCTTC.

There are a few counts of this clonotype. CDR3 bases: TGCGCCAGCAGCCAACTCCCGGGACTCGCCTCCTACGAGCAGTACTTC. Translated, it gives CASSQLPGLASYEQYF. The chain employs TRBV4-1 and TRBJ2-7, with D possibly matching TRBD2 (6 bases). The CDR3 has 16 amino acids. Germline CDR1 MGHRA, CDR2 YSYEKL. The V gene lost 2 bases and the J gene lost 0 bases, with 14 bases spanning the gap.

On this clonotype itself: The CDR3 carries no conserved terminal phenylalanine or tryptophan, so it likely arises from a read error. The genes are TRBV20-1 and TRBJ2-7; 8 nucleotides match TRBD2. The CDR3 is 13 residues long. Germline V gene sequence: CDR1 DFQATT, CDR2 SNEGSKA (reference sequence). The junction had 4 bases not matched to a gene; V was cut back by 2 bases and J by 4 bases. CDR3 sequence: CSARKPSGYEQYS. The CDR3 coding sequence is TGCAGTGCTAGAAAGCCTAGCGGGTACGAGCAGTACTCC.

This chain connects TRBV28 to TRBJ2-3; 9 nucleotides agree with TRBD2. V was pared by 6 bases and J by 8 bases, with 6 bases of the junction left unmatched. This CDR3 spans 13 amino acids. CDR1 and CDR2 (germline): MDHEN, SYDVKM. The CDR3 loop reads CASSDSGRSTQYF. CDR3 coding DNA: TGTGCCAGCAGCGATAGCGGGAGAAGTACGCAGTATTTT.

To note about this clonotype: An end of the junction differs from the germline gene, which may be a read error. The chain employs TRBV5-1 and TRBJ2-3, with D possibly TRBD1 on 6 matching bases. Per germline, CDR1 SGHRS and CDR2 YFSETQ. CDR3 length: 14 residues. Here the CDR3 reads CAGSLAGVRDTQYF. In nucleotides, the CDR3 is TGCGCCGGCAGCTTGGCAGGGGTACGGGATACGCAGTATTTT.

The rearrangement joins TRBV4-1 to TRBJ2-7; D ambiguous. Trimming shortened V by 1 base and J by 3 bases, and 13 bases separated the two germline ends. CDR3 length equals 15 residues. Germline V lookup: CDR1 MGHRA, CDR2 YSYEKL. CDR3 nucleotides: TGCGCCAGCAGCCAAGGGATGAGTGAAGTCTACGAGCAGTACTTC. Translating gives CASSQGMSEVYEQYF.

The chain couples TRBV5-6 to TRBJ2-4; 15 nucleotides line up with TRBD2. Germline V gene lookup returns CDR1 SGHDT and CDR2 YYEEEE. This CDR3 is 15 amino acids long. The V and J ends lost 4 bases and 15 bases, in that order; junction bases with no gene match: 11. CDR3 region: CASSRTGTSGGTGYF. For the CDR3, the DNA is TGTGCCAGCAGCCGGACCGGGACTAGCGGGGGGACTGGGTACTTC.

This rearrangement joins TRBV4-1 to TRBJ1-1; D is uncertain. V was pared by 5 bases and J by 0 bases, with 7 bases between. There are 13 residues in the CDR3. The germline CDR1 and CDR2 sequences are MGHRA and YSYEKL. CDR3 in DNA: TGCGCCAGCAGCGGAGTATTGAACACTGAAGCTTTCTTT. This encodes CASSGVLNTEAFF.

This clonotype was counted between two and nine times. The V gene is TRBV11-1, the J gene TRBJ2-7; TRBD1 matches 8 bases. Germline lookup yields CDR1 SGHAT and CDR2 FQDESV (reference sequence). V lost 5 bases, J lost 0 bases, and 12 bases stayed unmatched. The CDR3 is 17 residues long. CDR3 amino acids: CASSQLGPGTGSYEQYF. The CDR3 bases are TGTGCCAGCAGCCAATTGGGGCCGGGGACAGGCTCCTACGAGCAGTACTTC.

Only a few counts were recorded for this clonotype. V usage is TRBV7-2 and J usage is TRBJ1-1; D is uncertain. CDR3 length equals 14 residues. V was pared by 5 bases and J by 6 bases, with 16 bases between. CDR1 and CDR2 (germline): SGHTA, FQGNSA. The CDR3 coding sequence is TGTGCCAGCAGCGGATGGGCAGGCGGAGCTGAAGCTTTCTTT. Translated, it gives CASSGWAGGAEAFF.

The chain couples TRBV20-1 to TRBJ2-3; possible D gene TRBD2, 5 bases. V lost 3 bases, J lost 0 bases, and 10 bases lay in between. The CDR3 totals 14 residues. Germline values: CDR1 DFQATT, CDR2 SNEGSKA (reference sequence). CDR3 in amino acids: CSASRLASTDTQYF. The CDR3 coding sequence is TGCAGTGCTAGCCGTCTAGCAAGCACAGATACGCAGTATTTT.